Listed below are T cell receptor beta chains from one sample, sequenced in a study of shared clonotypes between healthy human individuals. The method was immunoSEQ multiplex PCR; TCRdb's version includes in-frame clones alone and lacks a portion of them. The table includes fewer than 1 million clones, roughly 96% detected once. Sequences were obtained from naive CD8+ T cells sorted from blood. Receptors were obtained from a man aged 25-40 years in good health. The CDR3 runs from the conserved cysteine through the conserved F or W. Fields, in order: clone size, J gene, V gene, CDR3 protein. A row's size may be missing; if present it is once, few, many or a size class.

size: once; J: TRBJ2-6; V: TRBV7-9; CDR3: CASSLLQLGSGANVLTF
size: NA; J: TRBJ2-1; V: TRBV11-2; CDR3: CASSLPGVAFNEQFF
size: NA; J: TRBJ1-5; V: TRBV19; CDR3: CASSIWDRHQPQHF
size: NA; J: TRBJ2-5; V: TRBV2; CDR3: CASSQSTGPETQYF
size: NA; J: TRBJ1-1; V: TRBV5-4; CDR3: CASRGTGAPEAFF
size: NA; J: TRBJ2-2; V: TRBV7-9; CDR3: CASSLEESTGELFF
size: NA; J: TRBJ2-1; V: TRBV4-1; CDR3: CATRGGNNEQFF
size: NA; J: TRBJ2-3; V: TRBV14; CDR3: CASSQRPPTDTQYF
size: NA; J: TRBJ2-7; V: TRBV2; CDR3: CASSLDGDEQYF
size: once; J: TRBJ1-4; V: TRBV29-1; CDR3: CSVAPSYDEKLFF
size: once; J: TRBJ1-2; V: TRBV28; CDR3: CASSPGTLVDGYTF
size: NA; J: TRBJ2-7; V: TRBV29-1; CDR3: CSVEDRESYEQYF
size: once; J: TRBJ2-7; V: TRBV11-2; CDR3: CASSSYSGAGYEQYF
size: NA; J: TRBJ2-3; V: TRBV6-5; CDR3: CASSYERQKSTDTQYF
size: NA; J: TRBJ1-5; V: TRBV7-9; CDR3: CASNPGGNQPQHF
size: NA; J: TRBJ2-7; V: TRBV10-3; CDR3: CAISESPGTGTDSYEQYF
size: NA; J: TRBJ2-5; V: TRBV7-2; CDR3: CASRAQGGRETQYF
size: once; J: TRBJ2-7; V: TRBV27; CDR3: CASSFSAGIVYEQYF
size: NA; J: TRBJ2-2; V: TRBV5-5; CDR3: CASSLGQGRELFF
size: NA; J: TRBJ2-1; V: TRBV11-2; CDR3: CASSLNSGTSVPNEQFF
size: NA; J: TRBJ2-5; V: TRBV5-1; CDR3: CASSLKGLAGRETQYF
size: NA; J: TRBJ1-2; V: TRBV28; CDR3: CASSLLGQTNGYTF
size: NA; J: TRBJ2-1; V: TRBV11-3; CDR3: CASSPRQGMAEQFF
size: once; J: TRBJ2-7; V: TRBV7-9; CDR3: CASSFLASGYEQYF
size: NA; J: TRBJ2-1; V: TRBV7-6; CDR3: CASSLVTSGYNEQFF
size: NA; J: TRBJ2-5; V: TRBV5-4; CDR3: CASSDRDQYQGTQYF
size: NA; J: TRBJ2-7; V: TRBV19; CDR3: CASSIGGRLYEQYF
size: NA; J: TRBJ2-1; V: TRBV7-6; CDR3: CASSLGGTYNEQFF
size: NA; J: TRBJ2-7; V: TRBV5-6; CDR3: CASSSPADRGDYEQYF
size: NA; J: TRBJ2-7; V: TRBV2; CDR3: CASIGSRTGAYEQYF
size: NA; J: TRBJ2-7; V: TRBV14; CDR3: CASSQGTGAYEQYF
size: NA; J: TRBJ1-2; V: TRBV7-9; CDR3: CASRKGTDYGYTF
size: once; J: TRBJ1-5; V: TRBV4-1; CDR3: CASSQEQGDIQPQHF
size: NA; J: TRBJ2-1; V: TRBV9; CDR3: CASSVFRDSYNEQFF
size: NA; J: TRBJ1-4; V: TRBV5-1; CDR3: CASSLSGRKGEKLFF
size: NA; J: TRBJ2-7; V: TRBV5-5; CDR3: CASSSTGTRSYEQYF
size: NA; J: TRBJ2-1; V: TRBV27; CDR3: CASASGTGVYNEQFF
size: NA; J: TRBJ2-1; V: TRBV28; CDR3: CASSSLAGVRNEQFF
size: NA; J: TRBJ1-1; V: TRBV15; CDR3: CATSRDTDTDMNTEAFF
size: NA; J: TRBJ2-7; V: TRBV27; CDR3: CASSPGGSYEQYF
size: NA; J: TRBJ2-7; V: TRBV27; CDR3: CACRQWGAGDDEQYF
size: NA; J: TRBJ2-3; V: TRBV19; CDR3: CASSIGGTAGDTQYF
size: NA; J: TRBJ2-7; V: TRBV15; CDR3: CATSSTHSGRSSYEQYF
size: NA; J: TRBJ1-5; V: TRBV9; CDR3: CASSVGDRGYDQPQHF
size: once; J: TRBJ2-7; V: TRBV11-1; CDR3: CASSVGRSYEQYF